This T cell receptor beta chain was sequenced in a study of monozygotic twins with inflammatory bowel disease. Worth noting for this clonotype: Its antigen is not identified.

Study-level findings and limits: T cell subtypes were not distinguishable in this analysis.

TCRdb reprocessed the 5' RACE reads, keeping one entry per CDR3 protein, no DNA. This sample carries approximately 160,000 distinct CDR3 sequences, with under 3.5% going to the ten biggest clones. CDR1 and CDR2 from the germline V gene are ENHRY and SYGVKD. The length of the CDR3 is 17 residues. This clonotype was sampled from a human donor with ulcerative colitis or Crohn's disease, or a healthy co-twin of an affected twin (not recorded which). Sequenced input: blood. The J gene is TRBJ2-7, the V gene TRBV10-3; TCRdb's D call, TRBD1, is unchecked because there is no DNA. The CDR3 spells CAISELGRGQSSYEQYF.